This TCR beta chain was identified in a study of PD-L1 blockade in urothelial cancer. Study summary: Male sex and bladder-origin urothelial cancer were recorded for about 90% of the 29 patients. Median T cell yield per blood sample was 110,000 to 150,000 cells.

The J segment lost 4 bases and the V segment lost 3 bases, leaving 8 bases of the junction unmatched. The germline V gene has CDR1 LNHNV and CDR2 YYDKDF (reference sequence). The CDR3 has 16 residues. The authors spiked synthetic TCR analog templates into each PCR. Using immunoSEQ multiplex PCR, the repertoire was profiled, and TCRdb retains in-frame clones only, with some absent. Of more than 30,000 clones in the sample, approximately 90% are singletons; the top ten hold 6.5% to 8%. Time point in this sample: peripheral blood 6 weeks after treatment start. The rearrangement uses TRBV15 and TRBJ2-7; 11 nucleotides agree with TRBD2. Here the sequenced sample was PBMCs, taken around atezolizumab (anti-PD-L1) treatment. This sequence was found in a man aged 80 or over with urothelial cancer. The CDR3 DNA sequence: TGTGCCACCAGCAGGGCGGTAGCGGGAGGGCAATACGAGCAGTACTTC. Translated, it gives CATSRAVAGGQYEQYF.